Shown below are 21 T cell receptor beta chains from a single sample sequenced in a study of T-cell memory formation after mild COVID-19. TCRdb reanalysed the 5' RACE reads using MiXCR and keeps one entry per CDR3 protein. Of 340,000 or so distinct CDR3 sequences in the sample, approximately 13% were seen once. Sequenced input: PBMCs or a T cell subset sorted from them (not recorded which). The receptors come from a young man who had mild COVID-19 (a few samples of this study predate the infection). Cell type and time point are not known.

The chain carries TRBV7-2 and TRBJ2-3, with TRBD2 matching 7 bases. Trimming took 2 bases from V and 10 from J; bases not matched to a gene: 6. CDR3 length equals 13 residues. From germline, CDR1 is SGHTA and CDR2 FQGNSA. The CDR3 sequence: CASSLSGALSQYF. The CDR3 coding sequence is TGTGCCAGCAGCTTAAGCGGGGCCTTATCGCAGTATTTT.

This clonotype was seen a handful of times. The chain recombines TRBV7-9 with TRBJ1-5; D uncertain. Per germline, CDR1 SEHNR and CDR2 FQNEAQ (reference sequence). The CDR3 length is 14 residues. Trimming left V 2 bases short and J 8 bases short, with 13 bases between. As DNA, the CDR3 is TGTGCCAGCAGCTTACGGGGAAGTGGAGAGCCCCAGCATTTT. Encoded protein: CASSLRGSGEPQHF.

The chain recombines TRBV4-3 with TRBJ2-6, with a weak D call TRBD1 (6 bases). The V gene's germline CDR1 is LGHNA and CDR2 YSLEER. Trimming removed 2 bases at V and 2 bases at J, with 10 bases between. This CDR3 has 16 amino acids. CDR3 nucleotide sequence: TGCGCCAGCAGCCAAAACAGGGTAGCTGGGGCCAACGTCCTGACTTTC. Protein product: CASSQNRVAGANVLTF.

This clonotype was seen a handful of times. This chain joins TRBV6-2 or TRBV6-3 and TRBJ2-7; D remains ambiguous. This CDR3 is 13 amino acids long. V was trimmed by 2 bases and J by 3 bases, leaving 8 bases between them. In germline, CDR1 is MNHEY, CDR2 SVGEGT. The CDR3 spells CASSYGVFYEQYV. As DNA, the CDR3 is TGTGCCAGCAGTTACGGTGTTTTCTACGAGCAGTACGTC.

The V call is TRBV25-1, the J call TRBJ1-6, with 8 bases that match TRBD1. The germline V gene has CDR1 MGHDK and CDR2 SYGVNS. The CDR3 has 15 amino acids. V trimming: 2 bases; J trimming: 9 bases; junction bases outside the gene matches: 6. CDR3 amino acids: CASSELRQGSSPLHF. CDR3 bases: TGTGCCAGCAGTGAACTACGACAGGGGAGTTCACCCCTCCACTTT.

This chain uses TRBV5-6 with TRBJ2-1; 11 bases line up with TRBD2. J lost 10 bases, V lost 4 bases, and 7 bases had no gene match. The germline CDR1 and CDR2 sequences are SGHDT and YYEEEE. The length of the CDR3 is 14 residues. CDR3 DNA sequence: TGTGCCAGCAGCGTTACTAGCGGGGGAGGGGAGCAGTTCTTC. Its protein product is CASSVTSGGGEQFF.

This clonotype was observed a handful of times. The chain employs TRBV19 and TRBJ1-2; 7 nucleotides align to TRBD1. V was pared by 10 bases and J by 2 bases, with 7 bases of the junction left unmatched. Germline V gene data show CDR1 as LNHDA and CDR2 as SQIVND (reference sequence). This CDR3 contains 13 residues. The CDR3 here is CATRRGLNYGYTF. CDR3 bases: TGTGCCACACGAAGGGGGCTGAACTATGGCTACACCTTC.

Concerning this clonotype: One base away lies a much larger clone, so this may be a sequencing read error. The chain links TRBV5-1 to TRBJ1-3; no firm D call. The CDR3 is made up of 15 amino acids. Germline V gene data show CDR1 as SGHRS and CDR2 as YFSETQ. The CDR3 region is CASSLGWSSGDTIYF. The CDR3 DNA is TGCGCCAGCAGCTTGGGATGGAGCTCTGGAGACACCATATATTTT.

A few counts support this clonotype. The V call is TRBV20-1, the J call TRBJ1-1, with TRBD1 matching over 9 bases. The V segment lost 4 bases and the J segment 6 bases; nucleotides outside the gene matches: 3. The CDR3 runs to 12 residues. Germline V lookup: CDR1 DFQATT, CDR2 SNEGSKA (reference sequence). DNA of the CDR3: TGCAGTGCTACAAACAGGGGGCCTGAAGCTTTCTTT. Amino acid sequence: CSATNRGPEAFF.

The CDR3 DNA reads TGTGCCAGCATTCGGGACACAGGATACAATGAGCAGTTCTTC. It translates to CASIRDTGYNEQFF. The rearrangement uses TRBV2 and TRBJ2-1; a possible D gene is TRBD1 (6 bases). The CDR3 is made up of 14 amino acids. V was cut by 7 bases and J by 4 bases, with 14 bases left in between. Per the germline V gene, CDR1 is SNHLY and CDR2 is FYNNEI.

In this sample, this clonotype turned up a few times. The chain has TRBV6-5 and TRBJ1-5, with D possibly being TRBD1 (6 bases). This CDR3 spans 13 amino acids. Germline CDR1 MNHEY, CDR2 SVGAGI. V lost 5 bases and J lost 5, with 10 bases in between. The DNA of the CDR3 is TGTGCCAGCAGTCCATACAGGGATCAGCCCCAGCATTTT. Residues: CASSPYRDQPQHF.

This chain joins TRBV4-1 and TRBJ2-1; D perhaps matches TRBD2 (5 bases). CDR1 and CDR2 (germline): MGHRA, YSYEKL. This CDR3 contains 17 residues. V lost 1 base and J 6 bases, leaving 19 bases between the germline ends. CDR3 DNA sequence: TGCGCCAGCAGCCAAGGAGCGGCACAGCCAAAAGGCAATGAGCAGTTCTTC. Protein sequence: CASSQGAAQPKGNEQFF.

This clonotype was detected a few times. The chain links TRBV27 to TRBJ2-7; TRBD1 matches at 12 bases. CDR1 and CDR2 (germline): MNHEY, SMNVEV (reference sequence). The CDR3 runs 15 residues. J was trimmed by 5 bases and V by 2 bases; bases with no gene match: 4. The CDR3 sequence: CASSLTGTGGNEQYF. CDR3 nucleotide sequence: TGTGCCAGCAGTTTAACAGGGACAGGGGGCAACGAGCAGTACTTC.

The V gene is TRBV4-3, the J gene TRBJ1-2, with 9 bases identical to TRBD1. The V gene's germline CDR1 is LGHNA and CDR2 YSLEER. The J segment lost 6 bases and the V segment lost 1 base, leaving 6 bases of the junction unmatched. The CDR3 totals 15 residues. The CDR3: CASSQVYTGGDGYTF. CDR3 nucleotide sequence: TGCGCCAGCAGCCAAGTCTATACAGGGGGCGATGGCTACACCTTC.

This clonotype was counted only a few times. The chain combines TRBV28 with TRBJ1-2; D perhaps matches TRBD1 (5 bases). The CDR3 runs 12 residues. Between the trimmed V and J ends, which lost 7 bases and 7 bases, there was a span of 13 bases. The germline V gene encodes CDR1 MDHEN and CDR2 SYDVKM. The CDR3 DNA follows: TGTGCCAGCACTATCCCTGGGGGTGGCTACACCTTC. This codes for CASTIPGGGYTF.

This clonotype was detected only a few times. The chain joins TRBV7-2 to TRBJ1-4; D is ambiguous. CDR1 and CDR2 from the germline V gene are SGHTA and FQGNSA. V shed 1 base and J shed 3 bases, with 9 bases lying between them. The CDR3 has 15 residues. For the CDR3, the DNA is TGTGCCAGCAGCTTAGGCCGGCAGTCTAATGAAAAACTGTTTTTT. Encoded protein: CASSLGRQSNEKLFF. The variable domain in full, completed from reference TRBV7-2 and TRBJ1-4, reads GAGVSQSPSNKVTEKGKDVELRCDPISGHTALYWYRQSLGQGLEFLIYFQGNSAPDKSGLPSDRFSAERTGGSVSTLTIQRTQQEDSAVYLCASSLGRQSNEKLFFGSGTQLSVL.

The chain carries TRBV5-5 and TRBJ2-1; no clear D. CDR3 length equals 15 residues. V was clipped by 1 base and J by 0 bases, with 8 bases between them. The germline V gene encodes CDR1 SGHKS and CDR2 YYEKEE (reference sequence). CDR3 residues: CASSLTWGSYNEQFF. As DNA, the CDR3 is TGTGCCAGCAGCTTGACCTGGGGCTCCTACAATGAGCAGTTCTTC.

J is TRBJ2-5 and V is TRBV2, with TRBD1 matching 9 bases. V trimming: 8 bases; J trimming: 5 bases; junction bases outside the gene matches: 9. Germline values: CDR1 SNHLY, CDR2 FYNNEI. This CDR3 is built from 14 residues. CDR3 sequence reads: CASVPDRGWETQYF. CDR3 nucleotide sequence: TGTGCCAGCGTCCCGGACAGGGGATGGGAGACCCAGTACTTC.

This clonotype was seen more than once but under ten times. This sequence joins TRBV5-6 and TRBJ2-5; 11 positions agree with TRBD1. This CDR3 has 16 amino acids. The junction had 5 bases not matched to a gene; V was cut back by 0 bases and J by 4 bases. Germline V gene lookup returns CDR1 SGHDT and CDR2 YYEEEE. The chain's CDR3 is CASSLVGQGAGETQYF. DNA for the CDR3: TGTGCCAGCAGCTTGGTTGGACAGGGGGCGGGAGAGACCCAGTACTTC.

This clonotype has only a few counts. The CDR3 DNA follows: TGCGCCAGCAGCTTGATGTTGGGCATAGGGTCCGGGGAGCTGTTTTTT. Protein sequence: CASSLMLGIGSGELFF. The J gene is TRBJ2-2, the V gene TRBV5-1; no clear D gene. Germline CDR1 is SGHRS and CDR2 is YFSETQ. Trimming stripped 1 base from V and 6 bases from J, with 16 bases between. The CDR3 consists of 16 residues.

In its sample, this clonotype was seen a few times. The genes are TRBV6-1 and TRBJ2-7; 9 bases are shared with TRBD1. The CDR3 consists of 14 residues. Germline loops: CDR1 MNHNS, CDR2 SASEGT. V trimming: 4 bases; J trimming: 0 bases; junction bases outside the gene matches: 1. Here the CDR3 DNA reads TGTGCCAGCAGTGGACAGGGGGTCTCCTACGAGCAGTACTTC. Amino acids: CASSGQGVSYEQYF.